This record looks at one TCR beta chain sequence and its context. The data stem from a study of blood T cell repertoires in COVID-19. For the study at large: The United States, Italy and Spain supplied acute and convalescent COVID-19 samples. From T cells, B-cell-depleted T cells, or PBMCs came the material, which was cDNA or gDNA.

Per the original methods: Estimation of nucleated cell counts relied on the amplification of reference gene primers. TCRdb's copy holds only in-frame clones and misses some; the assay was immunoSEQ multiplex PCR. D and trimming were read from the DNA, whereas the V and J calls and clone size are those reported in that table. The data show over 45,000 clones, with 90% seen just once and approximately 5% held by the top ten. The CDR3 has 10 residues. CDR1 and CDR2 (germline): DFQATT, SNEGSKA (reference sequence). This TCR was recovered from a man between 70 and 80 years old with acute or convalescent COVID-19. J is TRBJ2-1 and V is TRBV20-1; TRBD2 agrees at 7 bases. The sample consisted of peripheral blood. Here the CDR3 DNA reads TGCAGCGTGCGGGGGAATGAGCAGTTCTTC. Amino acid sequence: CSVRGNEQFF.